The 27 T cell receptor beta chains below were found in one sample sequenced in a study of T cell responses to AZD1222 COVID-19 vaccine. Sequencing was performed with immunoSEQ multiplex PCR; in TCRdb, only in-frame clones are kept and a portion is missing. Seen here are about 150,000 clones, around nine tenths observed once, and the top ten hold 6.9%. The specimen was peripheral blood, collected after recovery from COVID-19. The receptors shown here come from an adult who had recovered from COVID-19.

The rearrangement joins TRBV19 to TRBJ1-2, with a tentative D call TRBD1 (6 bases). Trimming stripped 0 bases from V and 7 bases from J, with 12 bases between. The CDR3 runs 14 residues. Germline CDR1 is LNHDA and CDR2 is SQIVND (reference sequence). The DNA of the CDR3 is TGTGCCAGTAGTATAGAAGGACAGCCTCTTGGCTACACCTTC. The encoded protein is CASSIEGQPLGYTF.

This chain joins TRBV5-6 and TRBJ1-1; 7 bases align to TRBD1. Germline values: CDR1 SGHDT, CDR2 YYEEEE. The CDR3 has 15 amino acids. J lost 2 bases, V lost 4 bases, and 8 bases had no gene match. The chain's CDR3 is CASSPGQDLNTEAFF. CDR3 sequence (DNA): TGTGCCAGCAGCCCCGGACAGGACTTAAACACTGAAGCTTTCTTT.

The genes are TRBV9 and TRBJ2-7; D perhaps matches TRBD1 (5 bases). V lost 4 bases and J lost 0, with 14 bases in between. Germline CDR1 SGDLS, CDR2 YYNGEE. The CDR3 sequence is 15 residues long. The CDR3 spells CASSPVGVISYEQYF. CDR3 sequence (DNA): TGTGCCAGCAGCCCTGTAGGGGTGATCTCCTACGAGCAGTACTTC.

The V and J genes are TRBV5-4 and TRBJ2-3; TRBD2 aligns across 8 bases. J lost 5 bases, V lost 1 base, and 9 bases had no gene match. CDR1 is SGHNT and CDR2 is YYREEE in the germline V gene (reference sequence). This CDR3 region has 16 residues. The CDR3 sequence: CASSLSMRGDQDTQYF. CDR3 bases: TGTGCCAGCAGCTTGTCTATGCGGGGGGATCAAGATACGCAGTATTTT.

The chain joins TRBV14 to TRBJ2-3; D remains unclear. V was trimmed by 5 bases and J by 0 bases, leaving 15 bases between them. CDR1 is SGHDN and CDR2 is FVKESK in the germline V gene. The CDR3 has 16 amino acids. The CDR3 protein is CASSSLVGISTDTQYF. CDR3 bases: TGTGCCAGCAGCTCCTTGGTAGGGATTAGCACAGATACGCAGTATTTT.

This chain joins TRBV4-3 and TRBJ2-5; D remains unclear. This CDR3 contains 14 residues. The germline gives CDR1 LGHNA, CDR2 YSLEER. V shed 0 bases and J shed 5 bases, with 10 bases lying between them. The CDR3 DNA reads TGCGCCAGCAGCCAAGATCCCACTTCGGAGACCCAGTACTTC. Translating gives CASSQDPTSETQYF.

The chain is built from TRBV7-3 and TRBJ1-2; TRBD1 agrees at 7 bases. V shed 5 bases and J 8 bases; nucleotides not matched to a gene: 14. The CDR3 spans 15 residues. Germline V gene sequence: CDR1 SGHTA, CDR2 FQGTGA. The CDR3 loop reads CASSPGQSIVRGYTF. The DNA for the CDR3 is TGTGCCAGCAGCCCGGGACAGTCGATAGTTCGGGGCTACACCTTC. Based on the CDR3 plus reference TRBV7-3 and TRBJ1-2, the full variable domain is GAGVSQTPSNKVTEKGKYVELRCDPISGHTALYWYRQSLGQGPEFLIYFQGTGAADDSGLPNDRFFAVRPEGSVSTLKIQRTERGDSAVYLCASSPGQSIVRGYTFGSGTRLTVV.

V gene TRBV29-1 combines with J gene TRBJ2-1; D ambiguous. Germline CDR1 is SQVTM and CDR2 is ANQGSEA. V lost 4 bases, J lost 9 bases, and 7 bases lay in between. This CDR3 contains 10 residues. Here the CDR3 reads CSVGAFEQFF. The DNA of the CDR3 is TGCAGCGTTGGAGCCTTTGAGCAGTTCTTC.

The chain links TRBV19 to TRBJ2-1, with D possibly being TRBD1 (6 bases). With 5 bases removed from V and 6 bases from J, the gap between germline ends came to 14 bases. Germline CDR1 reads LNHDA; CDR2 reads SQIVND (reference sequence). CDR3 length: 14 amino acids. For the CDR3, the DNA is TGTGCCAGTAGTTCCGGGACACTGGGCAATGAGCAGTTCTTC. Protein sequence: CASSSGTLGNEQFF. The variable domain in full, with the rest retrieved from reference TRBV19 and TRBJ2-1, is DGGITQSPKYLFRKEGQNVTLSCEQNLNHDAMYWYRQDPGQGLRLIYYSQIVNDFQKGDIAEGYSVSREKKESFPLTVTSAQKNPTAFYLCASSSGTLGNEQFFGPGTRLTVL.

The CDR3 here is CASTEDGRAPQTQYF. CDR3 bases: TGTGCCAGCACTGAGGATGGGCGGGCCCCTCAGACTCAGTACTTC. This chain links TRBV7-8 with TRBJ2-4; maybe TRBD2 (5 bases). The CDR3 extends over 15 amino acids. V shed 7 bases and J shed 12 bases, with 25 bases lying between them. Germline loops: CDR1 SGHVS, CDR2 FQNEAQ.

The J gene is TRBJ2-7, the V gene TRBV5-1, with D perhaps matching TRBD2 (6 bases). This CDR3 spans 17 amino acids. The V and J ends lost 2 bases and 2 bases respectively, with 20 bases between them. Germline values: CDR1 SGHRS, CDR2 YFSETQ. The CDR3 DNA follows: TGCGCCAGCAGCTTATCTTTCGGAACTAGCTTCACCTACGAGCAGTACTTC. Translated, it gives CASSLSFGTSFTYEQYF.

This sequence joins TRBV15 and TRBJ1-2; 7 nucleotides align to TRBD1. Per germline, CDR1 LNHNV and CDR2 YYDKDF (reference sequence). The CDR3 runs 14 residues. The J segment lost 3 bases and the V segment lost 7 bases, leaving 8 bases of the junction unmatched. As DNA, the CDR3 is TGTGCCACCACTACCTCCGGGACAGACTATGGCTACACCTTC. Protein product: CATTTSGTDYGYTF.

This clone was recorded only once. In nucleotides, the CDR3 is TGTGCCAGCAGCTCGATTGGGAACTACAATGAGCAGTTCTTC. Amino acid sequence: CASSSIGNYNEQFF. V gene TRBV11-2 combines with J gene TRBJ2-1; D not resolved. CDR1 is SGHAT and CDR2 is FQNNGV in the germline V gene. This CDR3 contains 14 residues. V lost 4 bases and J lost 3, with 10 bases in between.

The V call is TRBV7-2, the J call TRBJ1-6; D is uncertain. This CDR3 spans 14 amino acids. V was shortened by 3 bases and J by 6 bases, with 9 bases between the two germline ends. CDR1 is SGHTA, CDR2 FQGNSA, per germline. The CDR3 loop reads CASSLTRVNSPLHF. CDR3 coding DNA: TGTGCCAGCAGCTTGACAAGGGTTAATTCACCCCTCCACTTT.

The rearrangement joins TRBV7-3 to TRBJ1-4; D ambiguous. V was shortened by 0 bases and J by 4 bases, with 3 bases between the two germline ends. CDR3 length: 13 amino acids. The germline V gene encodes CDR1 SGHTA and CDR2 FQGTGA. DNA of the CDR3: TGTGCCAGCAGCTTAACGGTTAATGAAAAACTGTTTTTT. Residues: CASSLTVNEKLFF.

A few counts support this clone. The J gene is TRBJ2-4, the V gene TRBV4-2, with D unclear. Between the trimmed V and J ends, which lost 0 bases and 8 bases, there was a span of 11 bases. The CDR3 is 14 amino acids. The germline CDR1 and CDR2 sequences are LGHNA and YNFKEQ. The CDR3 DNA reads as TGTGCCAGCAGCCAAGAGGCCCAATCGGACATTCAGTACTTC. Protein product: CASSQEAQSDIQYF.

The rearrangement joins TRBV7-2 to TRBJ1-1; 10 bases line up with TRBD1. Germline assignment: CDR1 SGHTA and CDR2 FQGNSA. The CDR3 runs to 13 residues. The J segment lost 11 bases and the V segment lost 2 bases, leaving 5 bases of the junction unmatched. The CDR3 region has the DNA TGTGCCAGCAGCTTATCCGGGACAGGGGACGCTTTCTTT. As protein: CASSLSGTGDAFF.

The chain combines TRBV10-3 with TRBJ1-2; D is possibly TRBD1 (6 bases). Germline CDR1 is ENHRY and CDR2 is SYGVKD. The V and J ends lost 10 bases and 6 bases respectively, with 18 bases between them. The CDR3 sequence is 13 residues long. The CDR3 here is CATNRGGQDGYTF. CDR3 coding DNA: TGTGCCACCAACCGGGGGGGGCAGGATGGCTACACCTTC.

This clone was counted once. Written as DNA, the CDR3 is TGTGCCAGCAGTTTTGTGTACCCATCGGGGGATGTATCCTACGAGCAGTACTTC. Translating it yields CASSFVYPSGDVSYEQYF. The J gene is TRBJ2-7, the V gene TRBV27; D possibly corresponds to TRBD2 (6 bases). The CDR3 sequence is 18 residues long. The germline V gene has CDR1 MNHEY and CDR2 SMNVEV (reference sequence). V lost 3 bases and J 1 base, leaving 22 bases between the germline ends.

The chain recombines TRBV10-3 with TRBJ1-1, with a weak D call TRBD1 (5 bases). Germline CDR1 reads ENHRY; CDR2 reads SYGVKD. V was cut by 4 bases and J by 3 bases, with 12 bases left in between. The CDR3 totals 14 residues. CDR3 sequence (DNA): TGTGCCATCAGTGGGTGGGGGGTAGACACTGAAGCTTTCTTT. Amino acid sequence: CAISGWGVDTEAFF.

This sequence joins TRBV27 and TRBJ2-7; 8 nucleotides agree with TRBD2. Per the germline V gene, CDR1 is MNHEY and CDR2 is SMNVEV (reference sequence). Trimming cost V 0 bases and J 2 bases; bases outside gene matches: 3. The CDR3 has 15 amino acids. CDR3 sequence (DNA): TGTGCCAGCAGTTTATCGGTTAGCGGGGCCTACGAGCAGTACTTC. Amino acid sequence: CASSLSVSGAYEQYF.

The chain carries TRBV5-1 and TRBJ1-5; tentative D call: TRBD1 (6 bases). The V gene's germline CDR1 is SGHRS and CDR2 YFSETQ. Trimming shortened V by 5 bases and J by 0 bases, and 6 bases separated the two germline ends. This CDR3 contains 13 residues. The CDR3, as DNA: TGCGCCAGCAGGGACAGTAGCAATCAGCCCCAGCATTTT. This sequence encodes CASRDSSNQPQHF.

The chain uses TRBV9 and TRBJ2-7, with D unclear. Germline CDR1 is SGDLS and CDR2 is YYNGEE. The CDR3 has 15 amino acids. The V gene lost 0 bases and the J gene lost 1 base, with 11 bases spanning the gap. The CDR3 protein is CASSVGVTPSYEQYF. In DNA, the CDR3 is TGTGCCAGCAGCGTAGGGGTGACTCCTTCCTACGAGCAGTACTTC.

The J gene is TRBJ2-2, the V gene TRBV28; 8 bases are a match to TRBD2. Trimming at V came to 4 bases and at J to 0 bases, leaving 16 bases not matched to a gene. CDR3 size: 20 residues. Germline CDR1 and CDR2: MDHEN and SYDVKM. CDR3 DNA sequence: TGTGCCAGCAGTTCATACCCGGGGGCTAGCGGGCCCACGAACACCGGGGAGCTGTTTTTT. Protein: CASSSYPGASGPTNTGELFF. Full variable domain (rest looked up from reference TRBV28 and TRBJ2-2): DVKVTQSSRYLVKRTGEKVFLECVQDMDHENMFWYRQDPGLGLRLIYFSYDVKMKEKGDIPEGYSVSREKKERFSLILESASTNQTSMYLCASSSYPGASGPTNTGELFFGEGSRLTVL.

The chain links TRBV28 to TRBJ1-4; weak D call: TRBD1 (5 bases). The CDR3 totals 13 residues. Trimming took off 10 bases at V and 4 bases at J, with 13 bases between the two ends. Germline assignment: CDR1 MDHEN and CDR2 SYDVKM. This CDR3 reads CATGTDRNEKLFF. CDR3 DNA sequence: TGTGCCACAGGGACGGATCGTAATGAAAAACTGTTTTTT.

This clone was found a few times. This sequence joins TRBV4-1 and TRBJ2-3; D possibly corresponds to TRBD2 (5 bases). The V end was cut by 1 base, the J end by 5 bases, with 13 bases between. This CDR3 has 15 residues. The germline CDR1 and CDR2 sequences are MGHRA and YSYEKL. CDR3 nucleotides: TGCGCCAGCAGCCAAGTAACACAACGGGGAGATACGCAGTATTTT. Its translation: CASSQVTQRGDTQYF.

The chain carries TRBV9 and TRBJ1-2; 9 nucleotides agree with TRBD1. CDR3 length: 12 amino acids. The V gene end was trimmed by 6 bases and the J gene end by 6 bases; junction bases not matched to a gene: 3. The germline CDR1 and CDR2 sequences are SGDLS and YYNGEE. The CDR3 DNA is TGTGCCAGCACCCGGACAGGGGATGGCTACACCTTC. Its translation: CASTRTGDGYTF.